Presented here are 25 T cell receptor beta chains from one specimen sequenced in a study of cytomegalovirus exposure and HLA in healthy donors. PCR employed 60 Vbeta and 13 Jbeta primers. Assay used: immunoSEQ multiplex PCR; TCRdb lists only in-frame clones, some missing. The sample consists of around 140,000 clones, 72% of them appearing once. Sequencing input: PBMCs. Every receptor here comes from a middle-aged man in good health and CMV-seropositive.

The CDR3 coding sequence is TGTGCCAGCAGCTTAGAGGGAGCGGGGCAAGAGACCCAGTACTTC. Protein sequence: CASSLEGAGQETQYF. This sequence joins TRBV11-3 and TRBJ2-5; 7 bases match TRBD2. The CDR3 is 15 residues long. The germline V gene has CDR1 SGHNT and CDR2 YENEEA. Trimming removed 0 bases from V and 2 bases from J; junction bases left unmatched: 3.

This clone was observed a handful of times. This chain uses TRBV7-6 with TRBJ1-4; D may be TRBD1 (5 bases). Germline-derived CDR1 and CDR2 are SGHVS and FNYEAQ. There are 14 residues in the CDR3. With 5 bases removed from V and 7 bases from J, the gap between germline ends came to 14 bases. The CDR3 protein is CASSPRQGVEKLFF. The CDR3 nucleotides are TGTGCCAGCAGCCCCCGACAAGGGGTTGAAAAACTGTTTTTT. The full variable domain, in which reference TRBV7-6 and TRBJ1-4 provide the parts outside the CDR3, is GAGVSQSPRYKVTKRGQDVALRCDPISGHVSLYWYRQALGQGPEFLTYFNYEAQQDKSGLPNDRFSAERPEGSISTLTIQRTEQRDSAMYRCASSPRQGVEKLFFGSGTQLSVL.

The J gene is TRBJ2-1, the V gene TRBV7-3; 10 bases map to TRBD2. The CDR3 has 16 amino acids. Germline values: CDR1 SGHTA, CDR2 FQGTGA. After removal of 0 bases from V and 10 bases from J, the junction contained 9 bases not matched to a gene. CDR3 in DNA: TGTGCCAGCAGCTTAACAGGACGGCTAGCGGGAGAGGAGCAGTTCTTC. Its protein is CASSLTGRLAGEEQFF.

The V and J genes are TRBV7-2 and TRBJ1-2, with D hard to call. Germline lookup yields CDR1 SGHTA and CDR2 FQGNSA. The ends were cut back, 1 base at V and 4 bases at J, with 4 bases in the middle. The CDR3 runs 12 residues. The CDR3 nucleotides are TGTGCCAGCAGCTTAGACAGCTATGGCTACACCTTC. It specifies CASSLDSYGYTF.

The V gene is TRBV2, the J gene TRBJ2-5; 9 bases align to TRBD2. Unmatched junction bases numbered 5, after V lost 2 bases and J lost 1 base. Germline V gene data show CDR1 as SNHLY and CDR2 as FYNNEI. The CDR3 runs 16 residues. The CDR3, as DNA: TGTGCCAGCAGTGAAACGAGGGGACTAGCCCAAGAGACCCAGTACTTC. This gives the protein CASSETRGLAQETQYF.

The V call is TRBV5-6, the J call TRBJ1-5; D unresolved. The germline V and J ends were trimmed by 4 bases and 7 bases, with 21 bases remaining between them. Germline V gene lookup returns CDR1 SGHDT and CDR2 YYEEEE. This CDR3 spans 16 amino acids. The DNA of the CDR3 is TGTGCCAGCAGCCACCACGGAGCAGGTTCGGGGCAGCCCCAGCATTTT. Residues: CASSHHGAGSGQPQHF.

V and J are TRBV5-1 and TRBJ1-5; possibly TRBD1 for D (6 bases). Germline CDR1 and CDR2: SGHRS and YFSETQ. The CDR3 has 15 amino acids. Trimming removed 1 base at V and 7 bases at J, with 15 bases between. CDR3 sequence: CASSLRGGAPQPQHF. The CDR3 nucleotides read TGCGCCAGCAGCTTGCGGGGGGGCGCCCCGCAGCCCCAGCATTTT.

The chain couples TRBV7-2 to TRBJ1-2, with D possibly TRBD1 on 6 matching bases. This CDR3 is 17 amino acids long. V was trimmed by 2 bases and J by 2 bases, leaving 18 bases between them. Germline V lookup: CDR1 SGHTA, CDR2 FQGNSA. For the CDR3, the DNA is TGTGCCAGCAGCTTAATCCCGCAGGGGACAACAAACTATGGCTACACCTTC. This translates into CASSLIPQGTTNYGYTF.

The chain carries TRBV5-4 and TRBJ2-7, with TRBD2 as a possible D gene (5 bases). V lost 0 bases and J 2 bases, leaving 12 bases between the germline ends. The CDR3 covers 15 residues. CDR1 is SGHNT and CDR2 is YYREEE in the germline V gene (reference sequence). This chain's CDR3 is CASSLEPGKTYEQYF. The CDR3 DNA reads as TGTGCCAGCAGCTTGGAGCCGGGGAAAACCTACGAGCAGTACTTC. The whole variable domain, remainder taken from reference TRBV5-4 and TRBJ2-7, is ETGVTQSPTHLIKTRGQQVTLRCSSQSGHNTVSWYQQALGQGPQFIFQYYREEENGRGNFPPRFSGLQFPNYSSELNVNALELDDSALYLCASSLEPGKTYEQYFGPGTRLTVT.

The rearrangement uses TRBV29-1 and TRBJ1-1; D perhaps matches TRBD1 (5 bases). The CDR3 length is 13 residues. Trimming removed 5 bases at V and 8 bases at J, with 18 bases between. Germline loops: CDR1 SQVTM, CDR2 ANQGSEA. The CDR3: CSVKRSGFFEAFF. DNA of the CDR3: TGCAGCGTTAAGAGATCAGGGTTCTTCGAAGCTTTCTTT.

J is TRBJ1-1 and V is TRBV5-1; possibly TRBD1 for D (5 bases). Germline CDR1 and CDR2: SGHRS and YFSETQ. Trimming stripped 2 bases from V and 2 bases from J, with 7 bases between. This CDR3 has 13 amino acids. This CDR3 is CASSLQENTEAFF. CDR3 sequence (DNA): TGCGCCAGCAGCTTACAGGAAAACACTGAAGCTTTCTTT.

This sequence joins TRBV18 and TRBJ2-5; TRBD2 is a possible D gene (6 bases). Germline CDR1 reads KGHSH; CDR2 reads LQKENI. CDR3 length: 14 residues. V shed 3 bases and J shed 3 bases, with 11 bases lying between them. The CDR3 is CASSPLGEEETQYF. For the CDR3, the DNA is TGTGCCAGCTCACCGCTCGGGGAGGAAGAGACCCAGTACTTC.

The chain has TRBV13 and TRBJ1-3, with 7 bases identical to TRBD1. CDR1 is PRHDT, CDR2 FYEKMQ, per germline (reference sequence). Trimming removed 4 bases from V and 0 bases from J; junction bases left unmatched: 15. The CDR3 runs 19 residues. The CDR3 sequence is CASSSRLDRASSSGNTIYF. Written as DNA, the CDR3 is TGTGCCAGCAGCTCTAGACTAGACAGGGCCTCCTCCTCTGGAAACACCATATATTTT.

V is TRBV11-3 and J is TRBJ2-7, with a tentative D call TRBD1 (7 bases). This CDR3 comprises 15 residues. V lost 4 bases, J lost 5 bases, and 18 bases lay in between. Germline V gives CDR1 SGHNT, CDR2 YENEEA. For the CDR3, the DNA is TGTGCCAGCAGCTCGGAGGGGGCGAGGACTCACGAGCAGTACTTC. Its translation is CASSSEGARTHEQYF.

J is TRBJ2-3 and V is TRBV2; TRBD1 is a possible D gene (5 bases). V was clipped by 6 bases and J by 5 bases, with 12 bases between them. The CDR3 sequence is 13 residues long. Germline values: CDR1 SNHLY, CDR2 FYNNEI. This CDR3 is CASRRQIEDTQYF. In DNA, the CDR3 is TGTGCCAGCAGACGACAGATCGAAGATACGCAGTATTTT.

The rearrangement joins TRBV18 to TRBJ1-2; the D is unclear. Trimming pared 2 bases from V and 7 bases from J, leaving 11 bases between. This CDR3 comprises 13 residues. CDR1 and CDR2 (germline): KGHSH, LQKENI. The CDR3 sequence is CASSPGSWAGYTF. The DNA for the CDR3 is TGTGCCAGCTCACCAGGGTCTTGGGCTGGCTACACCTTC.

The V and J genes are TRBV6-6 and TRBJ2-3, with 7 nucleotides matching TRBD1. The CDR3 is 11 residues long. With 8 bases clipped from V and 7 bases from J, the junction kept 3 bases outside the gene matches. Germline V lookup: CDR1 MNHNY, CDR2 SVGAGI (reference sequence). The CDR3 loop is CASLQGNTQYF. CDR3 bases: TGTGCCAGCCTACAGGGGAATACGCAGTATTTT.

The V gene is TRBV2, the J gene TRBJ2-5, with TRBD2 matching over 8 bases. J was trimmed by 7 bases and V by 3 bases; bases with no gene match: 10. Per the germline V gene, CDR1 is SNHLY and CDR2 is FYNNEI. This CDR3 spans 15 amino acids. The CDR3 DNA reads as TGTGCCAGCAGTGAGGGACGGGGGGGCCCGGGGACCCAGTACTTC. Its translation is CASSEGRGGPGTQYF.

The chain is built from TRBV11-3 and TRBJ2-1; D unresolved. V lost 5 bases to trimming and J lost 0 bases, with 11 bases between them. The CDR3 has 15 amino acids. The germline CDR1 and CDR2 sequences are SGHNT and YENEEA. As DNA, the CDR3 is TGTGCCAGCAGCCGAAGCTATAGCTCCTACAATGAGCAGTTCTTC. This codes for CASSRSYSSYNEQFF.

The chain joins TRBV7-8 to TRBJ1-5; D is ambiguous. V dropped 4 bases and J dropped 4 bases, with 8 bases sitting between them. Germline CDR1 and CDR2: SGHVS and FQNEAQ. The CDR3 length is 13 residues. The CDR3 DNA is TGTGCCAGCAGCTCACAACCTAATCAGCCCCAGCATTTT. This encodes CASSSQPNQPQHF.

The table lists this clone with a few counts. V is TRBV5-6 and J is TRBJ2-1, with D possibly matching TRBD2 (6 bases). Trimming removed 4 bases from V and 8 bases from J, with 22 bases in between. Germline lookup yields CDR1 SGHDT and CDR2 YYEEEE. The CDR3 runs to 16 residues. As DNA, the CDR3 is TGTGCCAGCAGCCATACTCGGACTAAGTTTTCTTATGAGCAGTTCTTC. It codes for CASSHTRTKFSYEQFF.

This rearrangement joins TRBV7-7 to TRBJ2-3; perhaps TRBD2 as D (6 bases). V shed 5 bases and J shed 0 bases, with 12 bases lying between them. The CDR3 is 15 amino acids. Germline CDR1 and CDR2: SSHAT and FNYEAQ (reference sequence). CDR3 loop: CASSQGLTSTDTQYF. The CDR3 DNA follows: TGTGCCAGCAGCCAGGGACTTACTAGCACAGATACGCAGTATTTT.

The chain has TRBV11-3 and TRBJ2-1; 8 nucleotides align to TRBD1. The V gene end was trimmed by 8 bases and the J gene end by 9 bases; junction bases not matched to a gene: 15. Germline assignment: CDR1 SGHNT and CDR2 YENEEA. The CDR3 covers 15 residues. The CDR3 loop reads CASRLDGIDRGEQFF. In DNA form, the CDR3 reads TGTGCCAGCCGCCTGGATGGAATTGACAGGGGTGAGCAGTTCTTC.

In this sample, this clone turned up once. V is TRBV7-8 and J is TRBJ2-1; D possibly corresponds to TRBD2 (7 bases). The CDR3 sequence is 17 residues long. In germline, CDR1 is SGHVS, CDR2 FQNEAQ. V lost 2 bases to trimming and J lost 2 bases, with 16 bases between them. CDR3 DNA: TGTGCCAGCAGCTTAAGGGGGGGGGACTCCGCCTACAATGAGCAGTTCTTC. Its translation is CASSLRGGDSAYNEQFF.

The chain has TRBV7-2 and TRBJ2-7; D not resolved. Germline CDR1 SGHTA, CDR2 FQGNSA. V was pared by 5 bases and J by 3 bases, with 11 bases between. The CDR3 sequence is 13 residues long. CDR3 amino acids: CASSPVGSYEQYF. CDR3 nucleotide sequence: TGTGCCAGCAGCCCCGTGGGCAGCTACGAGCAGTACTTC. The full variable domain, completed using reference TRBV7-2 and TRBJ2-7, is GAGVSQSPSNKVTEKGKDVELRCDPISGHTALYWYRQSLGQGLEFLIYFQGNSAPDKSGLPSDRFSAERTGGSVSTLTIQRTQQEDSAVYLCASSPVGSYEQYFGPGTRLTVT.